These T cell receptor beta chains were read from a single sample in a study of post-analysis software for immune sequencing data. TCRdb independently ran MiXCR on the PCR reads; one entry per CDR3 protein. The data contain approximately 770,000 distinct CDR3 sequences, more than 45% of them singletons. Sequenced sample: blood. Receptors were obtained from a girl under 18 with multiple sclerosis. Both conserved end residues are part of each CDR3. Fields, in order: D gene, J gene, CDR3 length, V gene, clone size, CDR3 protein, CDR3 DNA. A D gene is named only where the DNA matches it firmly. Only part of the rows carry a size: once, few, many, or a class if the clone is expanded.

d_call: NA; j_call: TRBJ2-3; cdr3_length: 15; v_call: TRBV9; clone_size: few; cdr3_aa: CASTSQGGRTDTQYF; cdr3_nt: TGTGCCAGCACCTCTCAGGGGGGGCGCACAGATACGCAGTATTTT
d_call: NA; j_call: TRBJ2-7; cdr3_length: 14; v_call: TRBV4-1; clone_size: NA; cdr3_aa: CASSHGLVYYEQYF; cdr3_nt: TGCGCCAGCAGCCATGGCCTGGTCTACTACGAGCAGTACTTC
d_call: NA; j_call: TRBJ2-7; cdr3_length: 12; v_call: TRBV2; clone_size: few; cdr3_aa: CAGGGDTYEQYF; cdr3_nt: TGTGCCGGGGGTGGGGATACCTACGAGCAGTACTTC
d_call: NA; j_call: TRBJ2-5; cdr3_length: 13; v_call: TRBV6-6; clone_size: few; cdr3_aa: CASSYGQPETQYF; cdr3_nt: TGTGCCAGCAGTTACGGGCAGCCCGAGACCCAGTACTTC
d_call: NA; j_call: TRBJ1-5; cdr3_length: 15; v_call: TRBV27; clone_size: NA; cdr3_aa: CASSFKGVVDQPQHF; cdr3_nt: TGTGCCAGCAGTTTTAAAGGGGTTGTTGATCAGCCCCAGCATTTT
d_call: TRBD2; j_call: TRBJ2-1; cdr3_length: 16; v_call: TRBV5-1; clone_size: few; cdr3_aa: CASSQPGLAGVNEQFF; cdr3_nt: TGCGCCAGCAGCCAACCCGGACTAGCGGGAGTCAATGAGCAGTTCTTC
d_call: TRBD2; j_call: TRBJ2-3; cdr3_length: 16; v_call: TRBV6-2/TRBV6-3; clone_size: NA; cdr3_aa: CASSPSTSGSRGTRYF; cdr3_nt: TGTGCCAGCAGCCCATCGACTAGCGGGAGTCGTGGTACGCGGTATTTT
d_call: TRBD2; j_call: TRBJ2-3; cdr3_length: 15; v_call: TRBV7-3; clone_size: NA; cdr3_aa: CASSLGRDYTDTQYF; cdr3_nt: TGTGCCAGCAGCCTCGGCAGGGACTACACAGATACGCAGTATTTT
d_call: NA; j_call: TRBJ2-3; cdr3_length: 16; v_call: TRBV4-3; clone_size: NA; cdr3_aa: CASSQGTTATLYTQYF; cdr3_nt: TGCGCCAGCAGCCAAGGGACTACCGCAACTCTTTATACGCAGTATTTT
d_call: TRBD1; j_call: TRBJ1-4; cdr3_length: 17; v_call: TRBV6-5; clone_size: NA; cdr3_aa: CASSSVSGQGIGGKLFF; cdr3_nt: TGTGCCAGCAGTTCCGTTTCGGGACAGGGGATCGGTGGAAAACTGTTTTTT
d_call: TRBD2; j_call: TRBJ2-1; cdr3_length: 18; v_call: TRBV7-3; clone_size: NA; cdr3_aa: CASSTGTSGGALGNEQFF; cdr3_nt: TGTGCCAGCAGCACCGGGACTAGCGGGGGGGCCCTTGGGAATGAGCAGTTCTTC
d_call: NA; j_call: TRBJ2-5; cdr3_length: 12; v_call: TRBV6-2/TRBV6-3; clone_size: NA; cdr3_aa: CASGYLTGTQYF; cdr3_nt: TGTGCCAGCGGCTACCTCACGGGGACCCAGTACTTC
d_call: TRBD2; j_call: TRBJ2-7; cdr3_length: 12; v_call: TRBV12-3/TRBV12-4; clone_size: few; cdr3_aa: CASGLAGGEQYF; cdr3_nt: TGTGCCAGCGGACTAGCGGGAGGGGAGCAGTACTTC
d_call: TRBD2; j_call: TRBJ2-1; cdr3_length: 17; v_call: TRBV20-1; clone_size: NA; cdr3_aa: CSARDTSGKSSYNEQFF; cdr3_nt: TGCAGTGCTAGAGACACTAGCGGCAAAAGCTCCTACAATGAGCAGTTCTTC
d_call: TRBD2; j_call: TRBJ2-7; cdr3_length: 15; v_call: TRBV20-1; clone_size: NA; cdr3_aa: CSALGLLVPPDEQYF; cdr3_nt: TGCAGTGCACTGGGACTATTAGTTCCCCCGGACGAGCAGTACTTC
d_call: TRBD2; j_call: TRBJ2-7; cdr3_length: 14; v_call: TRBV20-1; clone_size: NA; cdr3_aa: CSARDDSPSGEQYF; cdr3_nt: TGCAGTGCTAGAGATGACTCCCCTAGCGGGGAGCAGTACTTC
d_call: NA; j_call: TRBJ1-2; cdr3_length: 16; v_call: TRBV4-2; clone_size: NA; cdr3_aa: CASSQDAGGMAYGYTF; cdr3_nt: TGTGCCAGCAGCCAAGACGCCGGGGGGATGGCGTATGGCTACACCTTC
d_call: TRBD2; j_call: TRBJ2-5; cdr3_length: 14; v_call: TRBV29-1; clone_size: NA; cdr3_aa: CSAGETSGQETQYF; cdr3_nt: TGCAGTGCTGGCGAGACTAGCGGCCAAGAGACCCAGTACTTC
d_call: NA; j_call: TRBJ2-7; cdr3_length: 15; v_call: TRBV5-1; clone_size: NA; cdr3_aa: CASSLGISGPYEQYF; cdr3_nt: TGCGCCAGCAGCTTGGGTATTAGCGGCCCCTACGAGCAGTACTTC
d_call: NA; j_call: TRBJ2-7; cdr3_length: 12; v_call: TRBV7-2; clone_size: NA; cdr3_aa: CASSVSSGEQYF; cdr3_nt: TGTGCTAGCAGCGTTAGTAGCGGCGAGCAGTACTTC
d_call: TRBD2; j_call: TRBJ2-7; cdr3_length: 19; v_call: TRBV25-1; clone_size: few; cdr3_aa: CASSPRRTSGRHRPYEQYF; cdr3_nt: TGTGCCAGCAGCCCCCGGAGGACTAGCGGGAGGCACCGTCCCTACGAGCAGTACTTC
d_call: NA; j_call: TRBJ2-5; cdr3_length: 13; v_call: TRBV20-1; clone_size: NA; cdr3_aa: CSAREDSKETQYF; cdr3_nt: TGCAGTGCTAGAGAGGACAGCAAAGAGACCCAGTACTTC
d_call: TRBD1; j_call: TRBJ2-7; cdr3_length: 14; v_call: TRBV18; clone_size: few; cdr3_aa: CASSPFPGGYEQYF; cdr3_nt: TGTGCCAGCTCACCATTTCCAGGGGGCTACGAGCAGTACTTC
d_call: NA; j_call: TRBJ1-5; cdr3_length: 15; v_call: TRBV12-3/TRBV12-4; clone_size: NA; cdr3_aa: CASTDRRNSNQPQHF; cdr3_nt: TGTGCCAGCACCGACCGGAGGAATAGCAATCAGCCCCAGCATTTT
d_call: NA; j_call: TRBJ2-3; cdr3_length: 13; v_call: TRBV7-9; clone_size: few; cdr3_aa: CASTRENTDTQYF; cdr3_nt: TGTGCCAGCACCCGAGAGAACACAGATACGCAGTATTTT
d_call: TRBD2; j_call: TRBJ2-4; cdr3_length: 14; v_call: TRBV20-1; clone_size: NA; cdr3_aa: CSGLLTSGLYERYF; cdr3_nt: TGCAGTGGACTTTTGACTAGCGGCCTTTACGAGCGGTACTTC
d_call: NA; j_call: TRBJ1-5; cdr3_length: 15; v_call: TRBV20-1; clone_size: NA; cdr3_aa: CSARESGGGNQPQHF; cdr3_nt: TGCAGTGCTAGAGAGTCGGGAGGAGGTAATCAGCCCCAGCATTTT
d_call: NA; j_call: TRBJ2-1; cdr3_length: 16; v_call: TRBV12-3/TRBV12-4; clone_size: NA; cdr3_aa: CASSFGRASSYNEQFF; cdr3_nt: TGTGCCAGCAGTTTCGGTCGGGCTAGCTCCTACAATGAGCAGTTCTTC
d_call: NA; j_call: TRBJ1-1; cdr3_length: 15; v_call: TRBV3-1; clone_size: NA; cdr3_aa: CASSLLSGLPGGAFF; cdr3_nt: TGTGCCAGCAGCCTACTCTCCGGCCTGCCGGGGGGAGCTTTCTTT
d_call: TRBD1; j_call: TRBJ2-7; cdr3_length: 15; v_call: TRBV3-1; clone_size: NA; cdr3_aa: CASSPPDRGFYEQYF; cdr3_nt: TGTGCCAGCAGCCCACCCGACAGGGGGTTCTACGAGCAGTACTTC
d_call: NA; j_call: TRBJ2-3; cdr3_length: 16; v_call: TRBV7-9; clone_size: few; cdr3_aa: CASRMGAPLDTDTQYF; cdr3_nt: TGTGCCAGCAGGATGGGGGCTCCCCTTGACACAGATACGCAGTATTTT
d_call: NA; j_call: TRBJ1-5; cdr3_length: 12; v_call: TRBV7-9; clone_size: many; cdr3_aa: CASSLGNQPQHF; cdr3_nt: TGTGCCAGCAGCTTGGGGAATCAGCCCCAGCATTTT
d_call: TRBD2; j_call: TRBJ2-1; cdr3_length: 15; v_call: TRBV7-3; clone_size: NA; cdr3_aa: CASSSLAGGSNEQFF; cdr3_nt: TGTGCCAGCAGCTCTCTAGCGGGAGGTAGCAATGAGCAGTTCTTC
d_call: NA; j_call: TRBJ2-4; cdr3_length: 12; v_call: TRBV7-9; clone_size: NA; cdr3_aa: CASSLPSNIQYF; cdr3_nt: TGTGCCAGCAGCTTACCCTCAAACATTCAGTACTTC
d_call: NA; j_call: TRBJ2-5; cdr3_length: 14; v_call: TRBV6-5; clone_size: few; cdr3_aa: CASSYSGNQETQYF; cdr3_nt: TGTGCCAGCAGTTACTCAGGCAACCAAGAGACCCAGTACTTC
d_call: NA; j_call: TRBJ1-4; cdr3_length: 14; v_call: TRBV7-9; clone_size: NA; cdr3_aa: CASSKTGQREKLFF; cdr3_nt: TGTGCCAGCAGCAAGACAGGACAGCGTGAAAAACTGTTTTTT
d_call: TRBD2; j_call: TRBJ2-1; cdr3_length: 16; v_call: TRBV28; clone_size: NA; cdr3_aa: CASSYSGLAGEREQFF; cdr3_nt: TGTGCCAGCAGTTACAGTGGACTAGCGGGTGAGAGGGAGCAGTTCTTC
d_call: NA; j_call: TRBJ2-1; cdr3_length: 14; v_call: TRBV11-1; clone_size: NA; cdr3_aa: CASTRGIIGGRQFF; cdr3_nt: TGTGCCAGCACAAGGGGGATCATCGGGGGGCGGCAGTTCTTC
d_call: NA; j_call: TRBJ2-7; cdr3_length: 18; v_call: TRBV28; clone_size: few; cdr3_aa: CASSFVRVGDGLSYEQYF; cdr3_nt: TGTGCCAGCAGTTTTGTGCGAGTGGGGGACGGACTATCCTACGAGCAGTACTTC
d_call: NA; j_call: TRBJ2-2; cdr3_length: 14; v_call: TRBV29-1; clone_size: NA; cdr3_aa: CSAGGLSNTGELFF; cdr3_nt: TGCAGCGCCGGGGGCTTATCAAACACCGGGGAGCTGTTTTTT
d_call: TRBD1; j_call: TRBJ1-4; cdr3_length: 16; v_call: TRBV6-5; clone_size: NA; cdr3_aa: CASSYSTGGANEKLFF; cdr3_nt: TGTGCCAGCAGTTACTCGACAGGGGGTGCCAATGAAAAACTGTTTTTT
d_call: NA; j_call: TRBJ2-7; cdr3_length: 13; v_call: TRBV30; clone_size: NA; cdr3_aa: CAWADRSSYEQYF; cdr3_nt: TGTGCCTGGGCAGACAGGAGTTCCTACGAGCAGTACTTC
d_call: NA; j_call: TRBJ2-1; cdr3_length: 14; v_call: TRBV6-5; clone_size: NA; cdr3_aa: CASSSPATYNEQFF; cdr3_nt: TGTGCCAGCAGTTCCCCCGCCACCTACAATGAGCAGTTCTTC
d_call: TRBD2; j_call: TRBJ2-5; cdr3_length: 15; v_call: TRBV7-2; clone_size: NA; cdr3_aa: CVSSFGLAAPETQYF; cdr3_nt: TGTGTCAGCAGCTTTGGACTAGCGGCCCCGGAGACCCAGTACTTC